These 21 T cell receptor beta chains were sequenced from one sample in a study of blood T cell repertoires in COVID-19. Sequencing used immunoSEQ multiplex PCR; TCRdb keeps in-frame clones, though not all of them. This table has about 65,000 clones, approximately 93% appearing once. Sequencing was performed on peripheral blood. These receptors were collected from a man in his 70s with active COVID-19.

This clone was observed a single time. This rearrangement joins TRBV6-5 to TRBJ2-2, with D possibly matching TRBD1 (6 bases). This CDR3 spans 15 amino acids. Trimming removed 2 bases at V and 6 bases at J, with 13 bases between. The V gene's germline CDR1 is MNHEY and CDR2 SVGAGI. CDR3 protein: CASSYRQDNPGELFF. In nucleotides, the CDR3 is TGTGCCAGCAGTTACCGACAGGATAACCCCGGGGAGCTGTTTTTT.

The chain couples TRBV2 to TRBJ2-7, with D uncertain. Trimming cost V 6 bases and J 7 bases, with 7 bases left between them. The length of the CDR3 is 10 residues. Germline V gives CDR1 SNHLY, CDR2 FYNNEI. The CDR3 DNA follows: TGTGCCAGCAGCCTAGTTGAGCAGTACTTC. Translating it yields CASSLVEQYF.

The CDR3 nucleotides are TGTGCCAGCAGTTTTGGTGTCCTACGCACCGGGGAGCTGTTTTTT. Its translation: CASSFGVLRTGELFF. The J gene is TRBJ2-2, the V gene TRBV27; D gene unclear. Germline-derived CDR1 and CDR2 are MNHEY and SMNVEV (reference sequence). The germline V and J ends were trimmed by 3 bases and 4 bases, with 12 bases remaining between them. There are 15 residues in the CDR3.

The rearrangement links TRBV11-3 to TRBJ2-5; 9 nucleotides align to TRBD1. The trim removed 5 bases at V and 5 bases at J, leaving 6 bases unmatched. The CDR3 runs 14 residues. Germline CDR1 and CDR2: SGHNT and YENEEA. The CDR3 here is CASSRDRVVETQYF. The DNA for the CDR3 is TGTGCCAGCAGCCGGGACAGGGTTGTGGAGACCCAGTACTTC.

The chain carries TRBV2 and TRBJ2-3; 8 nucleotides match TRBD1. J was trimmed by 4 bases and V by 6 bases; bases with no gene match: 3. The germline gives CDR1 SNHLY, CDR2 FYNNEI. The CDR3 is made up of 13 amino acids. Here the CDR3 DNA reads TGTGCCAGCAGAACACAGGGGGCAGATACGCAGTATTTT. Protein sequence: CASRTQGADTQYF.

This clone was detected once. The chain uses TRBV4-1 and TRBJ1-5; D remains unclear. The CDR3 consists of 15 residues. V dropped 1 base and J dropped 2 bases, with 9 bases sitting between them. Germline values: CDR1 MGHRA, CDR2 YSYEKL. The CDR3 sequence is CASSQGGGGNQPQHF. The CDR3 DNA follows: TGCGCCAGCAGCCAAGGAGGAGGCGGCAATCAGCCCCAGCATTTT.

V and J are TRBV4-3 and TRBJ2-7, with 10 bases matching TRBD2. This CDR3 region has 16 residues. V lost 5 bases to trimming and J lost 5 bases; unmatched junction nucleotides: 12. Germline CDR1 is LGHNA and CDR2 is YSLEER. CDR3 sequence (DNA): TGCGCCAGCAGCGATTTAGCGGGGGGATACCTAGACGAGCAGTACTTC. Encoded protein: CASSDLAGGYLDEQYF.

The gene calls are TRBV6-5 and TRBJ1-4; 9 bases map to TRBD1. The CDR3 length is 15 residues. V lost 4 bases to trimming and J lost 7 bases; unmatched junction nucleotides: 7. The germline V gene has CDR1 MNHEY and CDR2 SVGAGI. The CDR3 nucleotides are TGTGCCAGCAGTTTGGCGGGACAGGGTGGTGAAAAACTGTTTTTT. Its protein product is CASSLAGQGGEKLFF.

The V call is TRBV5-1, the J call TRBJ1-2; TRBD1 is a possible D gene (6 bases). This CDR3 has 14 amino acids. The V end lost 1 base, the J end lost 5 bases, and 12 bases lay between the germline ends. Germline assignment: CDR1 SGHRS and CDR2 YFSETQ. The CDR3: CASSLSGTPYGYTF. CDR3 in DNA: TGCGCCAGCAGCTTGTCTGGGACACCTTATGGCTACACCTTC.

This chain uses TRBV11-3 with TRBJ2-3, with D possibly being TRBD1 (5 bases). In germline, CDR1 is SGHNT, CDR2 YENEEA. The CDR3 loop spans 18 amino acids. V was trimmed by 6 bases and J by 1 base, leaving 23 bases between them. DNA for the CDR3: TGTGCCAGCAGACCTTGTGTTCGAAGGGGCGCGGGCACAGATACGCAGTATTTT. It codes for CASRPCVRRGAGTDTQYF.

This sequence joins TRBV5-4 and TRBJ2-7; 10 bases are shared with TRBD1. CDR3 length: 14 amino acids. From germline, CDR1 is SGHNT and CDR2 YYREEE (reference sequence). The junction had 7 bases not matched to a gene; V was cut back by 4 bases and J by 6 bases. CDR3 protein: CASSRDRGLAEQYV. The CDR3 DNA reads TGTGCCAGCAGCCGGGACAGGGGACTGGCCGAGCAGTACGTC.

The chain is built from TRBV27 and TRBJ1-1; a possible D gene is TRBD1 (5 bases). Trimming pared 6 bases from V and 1 base from J, leaving 15 bases between. Germline CDR1 MNHEY, CDR2 SMNVEV (reference sequence). The CDR3 extends over 15 amino acids. The CDR3 region is CASRNLRGKNTEAFF. CDR3 sequence (DNA): TGTGCCAGCAGGAATCTTAGGGGAAAGAACACTGAAGCTTTCTTT.

V and J are TRBV9 and TRBJ2-4, with TRBD2 matching 12 bases. CDR3 length: 19 residues. The junction had 12 bases not matched to a gene; V was cut back by 5 bases and J by 0 bases. From germline, CDR1 is SGDLS and CDR2 YYNGEE. The CDR3 sequence is CASRRATSGGQIAKNIQYF. The CDR3 DNA reads as TGTGCCAGCAGAAGGGCGACTAGCGGGGGCCAGATAGCCAAAAACATTCAGTACTTC.

The chain uses TRBV7-9 and TRBJ1-6; TRBD1 agrees at 11 bases. Unmatched junction bases numbered 4, after V lost 5 bases and J lost 10 bases. Germline lookup yields CDR1 SEHNR and CDR2 FQNEAQ (reference sequence). The CDR3 runs to 14 residues. CDR3: CASSRGTGGSPLHF. As DNA, the CDR3 is TGTGCCAGCAGCCGGGGGACAGGGGGGTCACCCCTCCACTTT.

This chain links TRBV4-3 with TRBJ2-7, with 8 positions matching TRBD1. V shed 0 bases and J 5 bases; nucleotides not matched to a gene: 6. The CDR3 length is 15 residues. Germline V CDR1 and CDR2: LGHNA, YSLEER. The chain's CDR3 is CASSQEDRVFHEQYF. The CDR3 nucleotides are TGCGCCAGCAGCCAAGAGGACAGGGTATTCCACGAGCAGTACTTC.

The chain carries TRBV19 and TRBJ1-5; D ambiguous. Germline CDR1 and CDR2: LNHDA and SQIVND (reference sequence). Trimming stripped 3 bases from V and 0 bases from J, with 6 bases between. The CDR3 is 14 residues long. The CDR3 sequence is CASSIANSNQPQHF. In DNA, the CDR3 is TGTGCCAGTAGTATCGCGAATAGCAATCAGCCCCAGCATTTT.

The V gene is TRBV27, the J gene TRBJ1-1; 9 bases fit TRBD1. CDR3 length: 14 amino acids. The trim removed 7 bases at V and 4 bases at J, leaving 7 bases unmatched. Germline V lookup: CDR1 MNHEY, CDR2 SMNVEV (reference sequence). The CDR3 DNA is TGTGCCAGCAAGGTGACAGGGGGGTTCACTGAAGCTTTCTTT. Translated, it gives CASKVTGGFTEAFF.

The V and J genes are TRBV12-3 or TRBV12-4 and TRBJ1-1, with D uncertain. Trimming removed 6 bases at V and 0 bases at J, with 8 bases between. This CDR3 comprises 13 residues. The CDR3 region is CASSKTLNTEAFF. CDR3 bases: TGTGCCAGCAGCAAGACATTGAACACTGAAGCTTTCTTT.

The V call is TRBV5-6, the J call TRBJ1-4; D might be TRBD1 (5 bases). This CDR3 comprises 13 residues. Germline V gene sequence: CDR1 SGHDT, CDR2 YYEEEE. Between the trimmed V and J ends, which lost 0 bases and 5 bases, there was a span of 5 bases. CDR3 loop: CASSLDRNEKLFF. For the CDR3, the DNA is TGTGCCAGCAGCTTGGACAGGAATGAAAAACTGTTTTTT.

The rearrangement joins TRBV18 to TRBJ1-5; 7 nucleotides line up with TRBD1. The CDR3 consists of 15 residues. Germline lookup yields CDR1 KGHSH and CDR2 LQKENI. The junction had 1 base not matched to a gene; V was cut back by 1 base and J by 1 base. The CDR3: CASSPLGQSNQPQHF. In nucleotides, the CDR3 is TGTGCCAGCTCACCACTGGGACAGAGCAATCAGCCCCAGCATTTT.

The J gene is TRBJ2-1, the V gene TRBV2; the match to TRBD2 covers 7 bases. J lost 5 bases, V lost 5 bases, and 9 bases had no gene match. Germline assignment: CDR1 SNHLY and CDR2 FYNNEI. The CDR3 covers 15 residues. CDR3 coding DNA: TGTGCCAGCAGTCCTGGGGACTACGGCGACAATGAGCAGTTCTTC. It specifies CASSPGDYGDNEQFF.